Listed here is a single T cell receptor beta chain. Here immunoSEQ multiplex PCR was the method, and the copy in TCRdb shows in-frame clones only, minus some. The sample has approximately 120,000 clones; over 80% are singletons. The data originate from a study of blood T cell repertoires in COVID-19. Germline CDR1 KGHSH, CDR2 LQKENI. Trimming left V 2 bases short and J 8 bases short, with 12 bases between. The CDR3 totals 14 residues. Sequenced material: peripheral blood. The rearrangement joins TRBV18 to TRBJ2-2; possible D gene TRBD2, 6 bases. The TCR comes from a human donor in a cohort sampled during active COVID-19. CDR3 sequence (DNA): TGTGCCAGCTCACCAGGACTATCGACGGGGGAGCTGTTTTTT. This sequence encodes CASSPGLSTGELFF.